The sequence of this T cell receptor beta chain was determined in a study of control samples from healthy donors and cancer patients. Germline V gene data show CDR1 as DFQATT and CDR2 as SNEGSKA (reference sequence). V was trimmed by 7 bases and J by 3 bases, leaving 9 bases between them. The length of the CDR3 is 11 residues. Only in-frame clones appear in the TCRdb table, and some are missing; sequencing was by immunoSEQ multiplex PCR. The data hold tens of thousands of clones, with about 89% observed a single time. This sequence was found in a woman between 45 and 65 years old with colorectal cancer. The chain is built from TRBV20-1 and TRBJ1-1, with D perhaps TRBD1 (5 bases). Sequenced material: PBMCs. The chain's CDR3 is CSGPRDTEAFF. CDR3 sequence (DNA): TGCAGTGGACCCAGGGACACTGAAGCTTTCTTT.